This TCR beta chain was recovered during a study of spatial heterogeneity in lung cancer. Study-level background: As counted in raw reads, each unique TCR and UMI combination appeared more than ten times on average.

This CDR3 is built from 14 residues. Per germline, CDR1 SGHRS and CDR2 YFSETQ. Trimming cost V 0 bases and J 6 bases, with 13 bases left between them. Single TCR cDNA molecules each had their own unique molecular identifier. Using its own MiXCR run on the 5' RACE reads, TCRdb lists one record per CDR3 protein. The table lists tens of thousands of distinct CDR3 sequences, about 13% of them singletons. Documented time point: sample taken at primary tumor resection. Material for sequencing was whole RNA from tumor, nontumor lung or frozen PBMC, left unsorted. The donors comprised 70 to 85 untreated early-stage non-small cell lung cancer patients. Findings of the study overall: Resection saw ubiquitous expanded tumor TCRs appear in blood more than follow-up did.

Concerning this clonotype itself: Its antigen remains unknown.

This rearrangement joins TRBV5-1 to TRBJ2-7, with D possibly matching TRBD1 (6 bases). The sample consisted of PBMCs, taken at surgery. The clonotype was recovered from a male donor with early-stage non-small cell lung cancer. CDR3 DNA sequence: TGCGCCAGCAGCTTGGAAGCAGGGGAAGGCGAGCAGTACTTC. The encoded protein is CASSLEAGEGEQYF.